Listed here are 8 T cell receptor beta chains from one sample, sequenced in a study of siplizumab effects on memory and regulatory T cells. Profiling relied on immunoSEQ multiplex PCR, and the TCRdb table lists in-frame clones only, not all of them. The table includes roughly 100,000 clones, about 90% detected once. Sequenced input: CD4+ T cells sorted from blood. The receptors stem from a human donor in good health.

V usage is TRBV30 and J usage is TRBJ1-4; D may be TRBD1 (5 bases). This CDR3 has 14 amino acids. Trimming removed 2 bases from V and 8 bases from J, with 15 bases in between. The germline gives CDR1 GTSNPN, CDR2 SVGIG (reference sequence). CDR3 in amino acids: CAWSKGGAQEKLFF. The DNA for the CDR3 is TGTGCCTGGAGTAAGGGAGGGGCTCAGGAAAAACTGTTTTTT.

This clone appeared a single time. The V and J genes are TRBV7-3 and TRBJ1-6; TRBD1 matches at 9 bases. CDR3 length equals 15 residues. The germline gives CDR1 SGHTA, CDR2 FQGTGA. V lost 3 bases to trimming and J lost 10 bases; unmatched junction nucleotides: 7. The CDR3 protein is CASSLTDRGYSPLHF. CDR3 DNA sequence: TGTGCCAGCAGCTTGACGGACAGGGGATACTCACCCCTCCACTTT.

The rearrangement joins TRBV5-1 to TRBJ2-1; TRBD1 agrees at 8 bases. V lost 4 bases and J lost 1; bases outside the gene matches: 4. CDR1 and CDR2 (germline): SGHRS, YFSETQ. The CDR3 contains 15 residues. Written as DNA, the CDR3 is TGCGCCAGCAGCCGACAGGGGTATTCCTACAATGAGCAGTTCTTC. As protein: CASSRQGYSYNEQFF. Combining the CDR3 with reference TRBV5-1 and TRBJ2-1 gives the whole variable domain KAGVTQTPRYLIKTRGQQVTLSCSPISGHRSVSWYQQTPGQGLQFLFEYFSETQRNKGNFPGRFSGRQFSNSRSEMNVSTLELGDSALYLCASSRQGYSYNEQFFGPGTRLTVL.

The chain combines TRBV11-3 with TRBJ2-3, with 10 positions matching TRBD2. The V gene end was trimmed by 3 bases and the J gene end by 5 bases; junction bases not matched to a gene: 8. This CDR3 region has 16 residues. Germline V gives CDR1 SGHNT, CDR2 YENEEA. CDR3 residues: CASSFLSGGPVDTQYF. CDR3 coding DNA: TGTGCCAGCAGCTTTCTTAGCGGGGGGCCGGTAGATACGCAGTATTTT. Using reference TRBV11-3 and TRBJ2-3 for the parts outside the CDR3, the full variable domain is EAGVVQSPRYKIIEKKQPVAFWCNPISGHNTLYWYLQNLGQGPELLIRYENEEAVDDSQLPKDRFSAERLKGVDSTLKIQPAELGDSAVYLCASSFLSGGPVDTQYFGPGTRLTVL.

The rearrangement links TRBV7-2 to TRBJ2-3; unclear D gene. Per the germline V gene, CDR1 is SGHTA and CDR2 is FQGNSA. This CDR3 has 15 residues. The V gene lost 5 bases and the J gene lost 3 bases, with 15 bases spanning the gap. Written as DNA, the CDR3 is TGTGCCAGCAGCCCCGACCCTTGGGGAACAGATACGCAGTATTTT. It is translated as CASSPDPWGTDTQYF.

This clone was found many times. This rearrangement joins TRBV28 to TRBJ1-3; D unresolved. Trimming removed 5 bases at V and 4 bases at J, with 6 bases between. The CDR3 contains 12 residues. Germline V gene lookup returns CDR1 MDHEN and CDR2 SYDVKM. In DNA form, the CDR3 reads TGTGCCAGCAGTACACAGGGAAACACCATATATTTT. This sequence encodes CASSTQGNTIYF.

The gene calls are TRBV9 and TRBJ2-1; TRBD1 might be the D (6 bases). The CDR3 spans 15 residues. Germline assignment: CDR1 SGDLS and CDR2 YYNGEE. V was trimmed by 3 bases and J by 9 bases, leaving 19 bases between them. The CDR3 here is CASSEGDPVGSEQFF. CDR3 in DNA: TGTGCCAGCAGCGAGGGGGACCCGGTCGGTAGTGAGCAGTTCTTC.

V usage is TRBV19 and J usage is TRBJ1-4, with D perhaps TRBD1 (6 bases). This CDR3 has 14 residues. V lost 4 bases, J lost 3 bases, and 9 bases lay in between. The germline CDR1 and CDR2 sequences are LNHDA and SQIVND (reference sequence). Here the CDR3 DNA reads TGTGCCAGTAGTAACCAGGGGCCTAATGAAAAACTGTTTTTT. Residues: CASSNQGPNEKLFF.